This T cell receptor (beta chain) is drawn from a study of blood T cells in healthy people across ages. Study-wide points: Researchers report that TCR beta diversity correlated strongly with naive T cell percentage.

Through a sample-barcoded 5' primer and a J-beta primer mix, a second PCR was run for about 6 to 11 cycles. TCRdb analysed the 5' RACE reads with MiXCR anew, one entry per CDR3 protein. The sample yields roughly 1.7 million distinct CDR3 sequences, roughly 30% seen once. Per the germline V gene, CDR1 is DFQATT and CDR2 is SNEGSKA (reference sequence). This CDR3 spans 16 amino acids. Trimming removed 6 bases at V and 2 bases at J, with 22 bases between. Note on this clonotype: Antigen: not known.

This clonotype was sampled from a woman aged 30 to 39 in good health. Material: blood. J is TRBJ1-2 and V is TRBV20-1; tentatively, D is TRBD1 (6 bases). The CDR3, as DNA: TGCAGTGCACAGCGGGACACCGTAACCCAGAACTATGGCTACACCTTC. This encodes CSAQRDTVTQNYGYTF.